The 22 T cell receptor beta chains below all came from one sample that was sequenced in a study of OX40 agonist ivuxolimab in advanced cancers. The assay was immunoSEQ multiplex PCR, and TCRdb's table has in-frame clones only and misses some. The sample lists fewer than 100,000 clones, 70% to 85% occurring once. Sequences were derived from CD4+ or CD8+ T cells sorted from blood, sampled in a trial of the OX40 agonist ivuxolimab. The receptors stem from an adult with an advanced solid tumor such as melanoma, head and neck, liver or kidney cancer.

The gene calls are TRBV6-6 and TRBJ2-7, with unresolved D. Trimming left V 5 bases short and J 0 bases short, with 2 bases between. Germline values: CDR1 MNHNY, CDR2 SVGAGI (reference sequence). The CDR3 has 11 residues. CDR3 nucleotides: TGTGCCAGCAGTCGCTCCTACGAGCAGTACTTC. It translates to CASSRSYEQYF.

The chain combines TRBV5-5 with TRBJ1-4, with TRBD1 matching over 8 bases. The CDR3 length is 14 residues. Looked up from germline, CDR1 is SGHKS and CDR2 is YYEKEE (reference sequence). V shed 1 base, J shed 6 bases, and the junction held 2 bases outside the gene matches. CDR3 sequence (DNA): TGTGCCAGCAGCTTGAAACAGGGGGATGAAAAACTGTTTTTT. Translating it yields CASSLKQGDEKLFF.

This clone has more than one count but fewer than ten. The chain is built from TRBV25-1 and TRBJ1-3, with no clear D. Germline V CDR1 and CDR2: MGHDK, SYGVNS. Trimming took 6 bases from V and 0 from J, leaving 6 bases between them. CDR3 length: 13 residues. This CDR3 reads CASRESSGNTIYF. The CDR3 DNA follows: TGTGCCAGCAGGGAAAGCTCTGGAAACACCATATATTTT.

This clone was seen just once. This chain connects TRBV10-3 to TRBJ2-2; D may be TRBD1 (5 bases). CDR1 and CDR2 from the germline V gene are ENHRY and SYGVKD. The CDR3 has 13 residues. Trimming stripped 3 bases from V and 3 bases from J, with 5 bases between. CDR3 coding DNA: TGTGCCATCAGTGACAGGGACACCGGGGAGCTGTTTTTT. It codes for CAISDRDTGELFF.

V is TRBV5-1 and J is TRBJ2-5; 8 nucleotides line up with TRBD1. The CDR3 covers 13 residues. Germline V lookup: CDR1 SGHRS, CDR2 YFSETQ. V lost 4 bases, J lost 5 bases, and 4 bases stayed unmatched. CDR3 protein: CASSRQGRETQYF. The CDR3 DNA reads as TGCGCCAGCAGCCGACAGGGGAGGGAGACCCAGTACTTC. Variable domain in full (rest from reference TRBV5-1 and TRBJ2-5): KAGVTQTPRYLIKTRGQQVTLSCSPISGHRSVSWYQQTPGQGLQFLFEYFSETQRNKGNFPGRFSGRQFSNSRSEMNVSTLELGDSALYLCASSRQGRETQYFGPGTRLLVL.

The chain recombines TRBV10-1 with TRBJ1-1; D remains ambiguous. Germline V gene data show CDR1 as WNHNN and CDR2 as SYGVQD (reference sequence). This CDR3 spans 12 amino acids. Trimming pared 3 bases from V and 5 bases from J, leaving 7 bases between. The CDR3 here is CASSDPRTEAFF. CDR3 sequence (DNA): TGCGCCAGCAGTGACCCGAGGACTGAAGCTTTCTTT.

V gene TRBV28 combines with J gene TRBJ2-7; D is perhaps TRBD2 (6 bases). In germline, CDR1 is MDHEN, CDR2 SYDVKM. The CDR3 length is 15 residues. The V gene lost 2 bases and the J gene lost 7 bases, with 18 bases spanning the gap. The CDR3 sequence is CASSLTGVAKGEQYF. For the CDR3, the DNA is TGTGCCAGCAGTTTAACGGGAGTTGCTAAGGGGGAGCAGTACTTC.

The V gene is TRBV30, the J gene TRBJ1-5; no firm D call. Trimming stripped 0 bases from V and 3 bases from J, with 6 bases between. Germline assignment: CDR1 GTSNPN and CDR2 SVGIG (reference sequence). The length of the CDR3 is 13 residues. The CDR3 loop is CAWSVSNNQPQHF. Written as DNA, the CDR3 is TGTGCCTGGAGTGTCTCCAACAATCAGCCCCAGCATTTT.

This clone was observed a handful of times. The chain couples TRBV5-1 to TRBJ1-6; 10 positions match TRBD1. Germline trimming cut 4 bases from V and 7 bases from J; bases unmatched to any gene: 8. Germline V gene sequence: CDR1 SGHRS, CDR2 YFSETQ. The CDR3 has 16 amino acids. CDR3 coding DNA: TGCGCCAGCAGCCCGGGACAGGGGTTCTTCAATTCACCCCTCCACTTT. Its protein product is CASSPGQGFFNSPLHF.

V gene TRBV7-9 combines with J gene TRBJ1-2; 7 positions match TRBD1. The V gene's germline CDR1 is SEHNR and CDR2 FQNEAQ (reference sequence). The junction had 4 bases not matched to a gene; V was cut back by 1 base and J by 2 bases. This CDR3 region has 15 residues. The CDR3 reads CASSLGGQINYGYTF. The DNA for the CDR3 is TGTGCCAGCAGCTTAGGGGGACAGATAAACTATGGCTACACCTTC.

The J gene is TRBJ1-1, the V gene TRBV19; 7 positions agree with TRBD1. V lost 8 bases to trimming and J lost 4 bases; unmatched junction nucleotides: 7. The length of the CDR3 is 13 residues. Germline V gene sequence: CDR1 LNHDA, CDR2 SQIVND (reference sequence). DNA for the CDR3: TGTGCCAGTCGCAAAGACAGGGCCACTGAAGCTTTCTTT. It encodes CASRKDRATEAFF.

In its sample, this clone was seen a few times. V usage is TRBV18 and J usage is TRBJ2-2; 8 nucleotides match TRBD1. Germline values: CDR1 KGHSH, CDR2 LQKENI. Losses at the gene ends were 4 bases for V and 1 base for J; bases not matched to a gene: 8. The length of the CDR3 is 17 residues. CDR3 residues: CASSLRTGTGNTGELFF. CDR3 bases: TGTGCCAGCTCACTCCGGACCGGGACAGGGAACACCGGGGAGCTGTTTTTT.

This chain joins TRBV4-3 and TRBJ1-3; D not resolved. Germline V gene lookup returns CDR1 LGHNA and CDR2 YSLEER. CDR3 length: 17 residues. Trimming took 0 bases from V and 0 from J, leaving 12 bases between them. The CDR3 DNA reads as TGCGCCAGCAGCCAAGATTTGCCGGGAAGCTCTGGAAACACCATATATTTT. As protein: CASSQDLPGSSGNTIYF.

V is TRBV19 and J is TRBJ1-5; D perhaps matches TRBD1 (5 bases). This CDR3 comprises 15 residues. Trimming removed 1 base from V and 6 bases from J, with 13 bases in between. CDR1 and CDR2 from the germline V gene are LNHDA and SQIVND (reference sequence). CDR3 loop: CASSIVGQRIQPQHF. The DNA of the CDR3 is TGTGCCAGTAGTATAGTCGGACAAAGGATTCAGCCCCAGCATTTT.

V usage is TRBV5-4 and J usage is TRBJ2-3, with TRBD1 matching 7 bases. V shed 4 bases and J 0 bases; nucleotides not matched to a gene: 14. Germline-derived CDR1 and CDR2 are SGHNT and YYREEE (reference sequence). The CDR3 is 18 residues long. Here the CDR3 reads CASSLYRGVAASTDTQYF. CDR3 sequence (DNA): TGTGCCAGCAGCCTATACAGGGGAGTCGCCGCTAGCACAGATACGCAGTATTTT.

The chain combines TRBV4-2 with TRBJ2-3, with 8 bases identical to TRBD2. CDR1 LGHNA and CDR2 YNFKEQ come from the germline V gene. CDR3 size: 15 residues. Trimming at V came to 1 base and at J to 2 bases, leaving 2 bases not matched to a gene. CDR3 region: CASSQAAGDTDTQYF. The CDR3 nucleotides are TGTGCCAGCAGCCAAGCAGCGGGGGACACAGATACGCAGTATTTT.

The chain combines TRBV11-3 with TRBJ1-3, with unresolved D. Trimming stripped 0 bases from V and 4 bases from J, with 4 bases between. The CDR3 totals 13 residues. Germline lookup yields CDR1 SGHNT and CDR2 YENEEA. Here the CDR3 DNA reads TGTGCCAGCAGCTTAGAACCCGGAAACACCATATATTTT. This sequence encodes CASSLEPGNTIYF.

The chain combines TRBV28 with TRBJ1-3; tentatively, D is TRBD1 (6 bases). CDR3 length equals 14 residues. V was cut by 3 bases and J by 3 bases, with 9 bases left in between. Germline CDR1 and CDR2: MDHEN and SYDVKM. The CDR3 spells CASSLGARGNTIYF. The CDR3 DNA is TGTGCCAGCAGTTTGGGGGCCCGTGGAAACACCATATATTTT.

The V call is TRBV4-1, the J call TRBJ2-7; TRBD1 agrees at 7 bases. Per the germline V gene, CDR1 is MGHRA and CDR2 is YSYEKL. The CDR3 contains 18 residues. With 4 bases clipped from V and 4 bases from J, the junction kept 19 bases outside the gene matches. For the CDR3, the DNA is TGCGCCAGCAGCCTCTCACCTGTCTTCCGGGACAGCAAATACGAGCAGTACTTC. Amino acid sequence: CASSLSPVFRDSKYEQYF.

There are a few counts of this clone. The CDR3 nucleotides are TGTGCCTGGAGTCCTCCGACGGTGAACACTGAAGCTTTCTTT. It encodes CAWSPPTVNTEAFF. V usage is TRBV30 and J usage is TRBJ1-1; D not resolved. This CDR3 comprises 14 residues. From germline, CDR1 is GTSNPN and CDR2 SVGIG (reference sequence). V was cut by 2 bases and J by 0 bases, with 10 bases left in between.

The chain carries TRBV10-3 and TRBJ2-7; 11 nucleotides match TRBD1. With 6 bases clipped from V and 4 bases from J, the junction kept 5 bases outside the gene matches. The CDR3 runs to 14 residues. Germline CDR1 reads ENHRY; CDR2 reads SYGVKD. DNA of the CDR3: TGTGCCATCAGAGCCGGGACAGGGGGGTACGAGCAGTACTTC. The encoded protein is CAIRAGTGGYEQYF.

This sequence joins TRBV29-1 and TRBJ2-1; 10 positions agree with TRBD2. Trimming at V came to 6 bases and at J to 2 bases, leaving 10 bases not matched to a gene. Germline lookup yields CDR1 SQVTM and CDR2 ANQGSEA. The CDR3 is 16 residues long. The DNA for the CDR3 is TGCAGCGTGGAACTAGCGGGACTAACGACCTACAATGAGCAGTTCTTC. It codes for CSVELAGLTTYNEQFF.